This T cell receptor beta chain stems from a study of cytomegalovirus exposure and HLA in healthy donors. The PCR ran on 60 Vbeta and 13 Jbeta primers. Assay used: immunoSEQ multiplex PCR; TCRdb lists only in-frame clones, some missing. The sample contains some 120,000 clones, about 76% of which appear only once. Of note for this clone: Its antigen is currently unknown.

General observations from the study: CMV serostatus was the only recorded immune exposure for donors. From TCR beta sequences, most subjects' HLA-A and HLA-B alleles were reportedly predicted accurately. In vitro testing confirmed a few CMV-associated chains as specific for CMV antigens.

The CDR3 extends over 14 amino acids. J gave up 4 bases and V 6 bases, and 8 bases lay outside the gene matches. The clonotype comes from a man aged 35 to 55 in good health and CMV-seropositive. The sample taken for sequencing was PBMCs. The V gene is TRBV23-1, the J gene TRBJ2-7; 8 nucleotides agree with TRBD1. TRBV23-1 is reported as an ORF; its role is uncertain. In DNA, the CDR3 is TGCGCCAGCAGCCTAGACAGGGGAAGGTACGAGCAGTACTTC. Its protein product is CASSLDRGRYEQYF.